This T cell receptor beta chain was found in a study of CD8 T cells in ankylosing spondylitis. This clonotype was recorded only once. The target antigen is unknown. TCRdb analysed the 5' RACE reads with MiXCR anew, one entry per CDR3 protein. This table holds about 240,000 distinct CDR3 sequences, roughly a quarter found once. Whole-study results and caveats: In reactive arthritis synovial fluid and blood, some motif variants had been reported before. Significant enrichment of disease-linked clones was reported in matched ankylosing spondylitis synovial fluid.

The CDR3 totals 14 residues. Per germline, CDR1 MNHNS and CDR2 SASEGT. Trimming removed 4 bases from V and 2 bases from J, with 12 bases in between. This TCR was sampled from a male donor with ankylosing spondylitis or in good health (not recorded which). Input material: blood, either unsorted or a sorted T cell fraction (not recorded which). The chain joins TRBV6-1 to TRBJ2-7; maybe TRBD1 (5 bases). The CDR3 region has the DNA TGTGCCAGCAGTGTGCTTCAGGGTCCCTACGAGCAGTACTTC. It specifies CASSVLQGPYEQYF.